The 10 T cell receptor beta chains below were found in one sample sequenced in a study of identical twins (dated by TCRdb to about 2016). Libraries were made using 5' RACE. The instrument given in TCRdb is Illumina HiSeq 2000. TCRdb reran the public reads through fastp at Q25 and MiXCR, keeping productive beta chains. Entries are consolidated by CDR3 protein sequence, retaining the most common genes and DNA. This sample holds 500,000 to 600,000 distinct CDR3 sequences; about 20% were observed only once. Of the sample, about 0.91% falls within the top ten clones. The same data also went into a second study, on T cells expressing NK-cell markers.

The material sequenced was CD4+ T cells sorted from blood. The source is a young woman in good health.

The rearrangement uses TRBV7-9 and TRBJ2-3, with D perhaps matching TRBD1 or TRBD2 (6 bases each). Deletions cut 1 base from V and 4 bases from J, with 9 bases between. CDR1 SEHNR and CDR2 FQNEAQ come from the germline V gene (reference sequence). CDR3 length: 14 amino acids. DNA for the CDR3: TGTGCCAGCAGCTTAGACGGGGGCTCAGATACGCAGTATTTT. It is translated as CASSLDGGSDTQYF.

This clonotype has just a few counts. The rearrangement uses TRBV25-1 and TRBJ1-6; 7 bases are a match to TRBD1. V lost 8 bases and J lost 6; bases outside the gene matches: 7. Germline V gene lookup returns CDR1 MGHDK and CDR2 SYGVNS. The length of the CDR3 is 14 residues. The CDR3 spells CASLGQVLNSPLHF. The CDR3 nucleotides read TGTGCCAGCCTAGGACAGGTTCTTAATTCACCCCTCCACTTT.

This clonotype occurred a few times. The CDR3 bases are TGCAGTGCTAGATTCCCGGGACTAGCGGGACATGAGCAGTTCTTC. Encoded protein: CSARFPGLAGHEQFF. This rearrangement joins TRBV20-1 to TRBJ2-1; 13 nucleotides agree with TRBD2. V lost 2 bases to trimming and J lost 8 bases; unmatched junction nucleotides: 6. The CDR3 is made up of 15 amino acids. CDR1 and CDR2 (germline): DFQATT, SNEGSKA (reference sequence).

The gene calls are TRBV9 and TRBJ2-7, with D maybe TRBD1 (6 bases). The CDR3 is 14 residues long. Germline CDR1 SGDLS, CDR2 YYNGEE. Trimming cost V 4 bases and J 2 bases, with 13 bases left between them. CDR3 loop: CASSPRTVPYEQYF. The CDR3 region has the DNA TGTGCCAGCAGCCCCCGGACAGTCCCCTACGAGCAGTACTTC.

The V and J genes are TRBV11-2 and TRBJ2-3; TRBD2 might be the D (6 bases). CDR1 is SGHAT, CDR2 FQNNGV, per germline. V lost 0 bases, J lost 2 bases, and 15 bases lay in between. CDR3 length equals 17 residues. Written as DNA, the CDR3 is TGTGCCAGCAGCTTAGATGGAGGGACCTCTATCACAGATACGCAGTATTTT. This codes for CASSLDGGTSITDTQYF.

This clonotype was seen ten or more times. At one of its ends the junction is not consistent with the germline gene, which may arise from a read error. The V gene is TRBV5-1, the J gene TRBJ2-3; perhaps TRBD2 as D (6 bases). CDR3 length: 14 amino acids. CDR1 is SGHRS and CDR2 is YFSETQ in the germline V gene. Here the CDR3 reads CASSLGGFTDTQYF. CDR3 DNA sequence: TGTGCCAGCAGTCTCGGGGGTTTTACAGATACGCAGTATTTT.

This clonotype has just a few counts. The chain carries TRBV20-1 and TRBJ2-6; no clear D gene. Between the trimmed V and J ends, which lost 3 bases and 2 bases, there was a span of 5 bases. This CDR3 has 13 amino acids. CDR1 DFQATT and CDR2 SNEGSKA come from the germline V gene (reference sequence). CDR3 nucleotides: TGCAGTGCTAGTGGGGCTGGGGCCAACGTCCTGACTTTC. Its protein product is CSASGAGANVLTF.

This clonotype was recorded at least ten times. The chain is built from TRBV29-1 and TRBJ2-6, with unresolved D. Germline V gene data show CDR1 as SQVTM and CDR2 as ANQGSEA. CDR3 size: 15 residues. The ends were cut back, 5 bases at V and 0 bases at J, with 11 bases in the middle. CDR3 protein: CSVLGAFSGANVLTF. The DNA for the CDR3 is TGCAGCGTTTTAGGAGCGTTCTCTGGGGCCAACGTCCTGACTTTC.

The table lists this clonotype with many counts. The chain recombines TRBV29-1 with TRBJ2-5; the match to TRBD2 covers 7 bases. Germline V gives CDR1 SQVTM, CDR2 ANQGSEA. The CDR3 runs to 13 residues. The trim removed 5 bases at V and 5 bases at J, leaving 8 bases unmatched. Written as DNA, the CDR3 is TGCAGCGTTCGGGGCGGGAGTAGGGAGACCCAGTACTTC. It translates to CSVRGGSRETQYF.

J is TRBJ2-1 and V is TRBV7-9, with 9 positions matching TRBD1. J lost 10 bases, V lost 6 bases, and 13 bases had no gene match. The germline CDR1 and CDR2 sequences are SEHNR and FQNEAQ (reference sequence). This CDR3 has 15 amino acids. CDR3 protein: CASSKPGQGSREQFF. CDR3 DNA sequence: TGTGCCAGCAGTAAGCCGGGACAGGGATCACGGGAGCAGTTCTTC.